These 3 T cell receptor beta chains originate from one sample sequenced in a study of blood T cell repertoires in COVID-19. Assay used: immunoSEQ multiplex PCR; TCRdb lists only in-frame clones, some missing. The data contain 87,000 or so clones, around 90% of them singletons. Sequences were obtained from peripheral blood. These TCRs come from a man between 18 and 35 years old with COVID-19, enrolled during active disease.

This chain links TRBV27 with TRBJ2-7; D possibly corresponds to TRBD2 (6 bases). Per the germline V gene, CDR1 is MNHEY and CDR2 is SMNVEV (reference sequence). The CDR3 loop spans 15 amino acids. V shed 4 bases and J shed 0 bases, with 13 bases lying between them. The CDR3 bases are TGTGCCAGCAGTTCCCGACCCGGGAGCTCCTACGAGCAGTACTTC. This codes for CASSSRPGSSYEQYF.

Judged by abundance, this clone is medium-sized (0.01 to 0.1%). This chain connects TRBV6-4 to TRBJ2-2; D is perhaps TRBD2 (5 bases). The CDR3 contains 15 residues. Deletions cut 0 bases from V and 0 bases from J, with 5 bases between. The V gene's germline CDR1 is MRHNA and CDR2 SNTAGT. Written as DNA, the CDR3 is TGTGCCAGCAGTGACTCTAGCGCGAACACCGGGGAGCTGTTTTTT. Its translation: CASSDSSANTGELFF.

The rearrangement uses TRBV15 and TRBJ2-7, with 7 bases aligning to TRBD2. The CDR3 loop spans 16 amino acids. Germline assignment: CDR1 LNHNV and CDR2 YYDKDF (reference sequence). The trim removed 5 bases at V and 4 bases at J, leaving 14 bases unmatched. CDR3 sequence (DNA): TGTGCCACCAGCGGAAGGTGGGAGGGCCCCTTATACGAGCAGTACTTC. It yields the protein CATSGRWEGPLYEQYF.